This T cell receptor (beta chain) was observed in a study of blood T cell repertoires in COVID-19. Study in general: Some COVID-19 samples were acute and others convalescent; all came from the United States, Italy and Spain.

This table comes from immunoSEQ multiplex PCR, and its TCRdb copy is limited to in-frame clones, with some not included. The repertoire has some 200,000 clones, 84% of them found once; the top ten carry about 14%. CDR3 length equals 11 residues. The V gene's germline CDR1 is GTSNPN and CDR2 SVGIG (reference sequence). This clone has more than one count but fewer than ten. This clonotype originated in a woman between 70 and 85 years old with COVID-19, enrolled during active disease. The sample comprised peripheral blood. The chain carries TRBV30 and TRBJ1-2; TRBD1 might be the D (5 bases). The CDR3 nucleotides are TGTGCTTCCGGCGGCAGGGAAGGCTACACCTTC. The encoded protein is CASGGREGYTF.